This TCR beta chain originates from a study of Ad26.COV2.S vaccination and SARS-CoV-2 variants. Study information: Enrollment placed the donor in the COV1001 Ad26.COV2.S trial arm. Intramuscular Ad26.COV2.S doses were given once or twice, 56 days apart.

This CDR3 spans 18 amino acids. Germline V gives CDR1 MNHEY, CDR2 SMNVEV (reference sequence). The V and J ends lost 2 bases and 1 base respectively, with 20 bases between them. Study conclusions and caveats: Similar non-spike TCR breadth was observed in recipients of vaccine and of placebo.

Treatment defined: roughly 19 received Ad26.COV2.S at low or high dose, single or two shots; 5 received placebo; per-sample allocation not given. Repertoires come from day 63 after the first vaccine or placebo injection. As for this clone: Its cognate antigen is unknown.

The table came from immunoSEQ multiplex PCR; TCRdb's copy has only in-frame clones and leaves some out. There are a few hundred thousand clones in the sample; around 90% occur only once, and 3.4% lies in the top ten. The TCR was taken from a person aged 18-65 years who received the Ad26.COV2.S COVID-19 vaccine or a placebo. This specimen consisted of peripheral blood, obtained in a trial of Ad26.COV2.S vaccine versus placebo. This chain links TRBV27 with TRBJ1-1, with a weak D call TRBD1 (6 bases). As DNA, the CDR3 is TGTGCCAGCAGTTTAAGCCCATTTGGAGGGGGAGAGAACACTGAAGCTTTCTTT. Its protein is CASSLSPFGGGENTEAFF.